This TCR beta chain was sequenced for a study of blood T cell repertoires in COVID-19. Study details: Whether acute or convalescent, the COVID-19 samples came from the United States, Italy and Spain. T cells, B-cell-depleted T cells, or PBMCs supplied cDNA or gDNA.

CDR3 length equals 15 residues. Germline loops: CDR1 LGHDT, CDR2 YNNKEL (reference sequence). Losses at the gene ends were 0 bases for V and 10 bases for J; bases not matched to a gene: 10. Patients at the Seattle site were enrolled during active infection and followed longitudinally. In the authors' workflow: How many nucleated cells were present was estimated from reference gene primer amplification. Here immunoSEQ multiplex PCR was the method, and the copy in TCRdb shows in-frame clones only, minus some. V, J and clone size reflect that table, while D and trimming were determined from the DNA. Altogether under 300,000 clones are present, almost 90% being singletons, with the ten largest covering around 1.9%.

Sequencing was performed on peripheral blood. This TCR derives from a woman aged 55-70 years with COVID-19, enrolled during active disease. V gene TRBV3-1 (or the pseudogene TRBV3-2) combines with J gene TRBJ1-1, with 8 bases aligning to TRBD1. CDR3 loop: CASSQEPSGGFGAFF. The CDR3 nucleotides are TGTGCCAGCAGCCAAGAACCGTCAGGGGGCTTTGGAGCTTTCTTT.